This TCR beta chain is from a study of CD8 T cells in ankylosing spondylitis. Germline CDR1 reads KGHDR; CDR2 reads SFDVKD. The CDR3 spans 15 residues. One entry per CDR3 protein, called by TCRdb with MiXCR from the 5' RACE reads. The sample has about 150,000 distinct CDR3 sequences; approximately 10% are singletons. Comments on this clonotype: Its matching antigen is unknown. A read error may explain this, as a much larger clone is one base away.

Study observations and caveats: Earlier studies detected some motif variants in reactive arthritis synovial fluid and blood. About 8 highly homologous variants formed a TCR beta motif that appeared characteristic of ankylosing spondylitis blood. Disease-linked clones were reportedly significantly enriched in matched ankylosing spondylitis synovial fluid.

This receptor was obtained from a female donor with ankylosing spondylitis or in good health (not recorded which). The source material was blood, either unsorted or a sorted T cell fraction (not recorded which). The V call is TRBV24-1, the J call TRBJ1-3; no clear D gene. The CDR3 loop is CAPSDPRSSGNTIYF. CDR3 bases: TGTGCCCCCAGTGACCCGAGGAGCTCTGGAAACACCATATATTTT.